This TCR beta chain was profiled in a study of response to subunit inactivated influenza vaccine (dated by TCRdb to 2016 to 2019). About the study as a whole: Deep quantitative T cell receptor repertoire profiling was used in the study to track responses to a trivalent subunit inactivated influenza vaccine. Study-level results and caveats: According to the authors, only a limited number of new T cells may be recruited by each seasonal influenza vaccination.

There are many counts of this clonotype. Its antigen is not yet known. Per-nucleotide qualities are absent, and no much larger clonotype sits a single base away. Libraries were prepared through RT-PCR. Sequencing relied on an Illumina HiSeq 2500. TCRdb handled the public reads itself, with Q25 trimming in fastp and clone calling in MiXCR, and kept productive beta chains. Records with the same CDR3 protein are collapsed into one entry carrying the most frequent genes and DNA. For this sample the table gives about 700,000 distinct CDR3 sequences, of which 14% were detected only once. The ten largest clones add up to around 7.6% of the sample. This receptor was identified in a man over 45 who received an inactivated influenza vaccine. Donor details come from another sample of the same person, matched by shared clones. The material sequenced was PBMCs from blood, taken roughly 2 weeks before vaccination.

The DNA reads as follows: TGTGCCAGCAGTCGCCTAGCGGGAGGGGGTGAGCAGTTCTTC. Translated, it reads CASSRLAGGGEQFF. The chain is assembled from TRBV2 and TRBJ2-1; TRBD2 aligns with 12 central bases. Trimming takes 5 bases off V and 9 bases off J; junction bases not matched to a gene: 5. Taken from cysteine to phenylalanine, the CDR3 has 14 residues. Here the CDR3 DNA is all that survives: 42 bases in frame from base 1. CDR1 and CDR2 are drawn from the germline V gene: SNHLY, FYNNEI.